One sample yielded the 21 T cell receptor beta chains listed below, sequenced in a study of T cell responses to AZD1222 COVID-19 vaccine. The repertoire was sequenced with immunoSEQ multiplex PCR; TCRdb's copy has only in-frame clones and lacks some. The profile shows around 100,000 clones, about nine tenths of them singletons. Material: peripheral blood, obtained on day 0 of AZD1222 vaccination. Receptors were obtained from an adult in good health.

This clone has only one observation. The gene calls are TRBV12-3 or TRBV12-4 and TRBJ1-2, with 7 bases lining up with TRBD1. This CDR3 contains 13 residues. V gave up 1 base and J gave up 10 bases; unmatched junction bases: 6. Written as DNA, the CDR3 is TGTGCCAGCAGTTTAGACCCGGGACAGAACTACACCTTC. This codes for CASSLDPGQNYTF.

This chain links TRBV2 with TRBJ2-1; 9 nucleotides agree with TRBD1. The CDR3 is made up of 14 amino acids. The V segment lost 4 bases and the J segment 9 bases; nucleotides outside the gene matches: 7. CDR1 and CDR2 from the germline V gene are SNHLY and FYNNEI. The CDR3 is CASSAGTGSLEQFF. The CDR3 nucleotides are TGTGCCAGCAGTGCCGGGACAGGGTCGCTTGAGCAGTTCTTC.

The chain employs TRBV10-3 and TRBJ1-4, with 8 positions matching TRBD1. The ends lost 2 bases at V and 7 bases at J; junction bases unmatched: 3. The length of the CDR3 is 14 residues. The germline V gene has CDR1 ENHRY and CDR2 SYGVKD. Written as DNA, the CDR3 is TGTGCCATCAGTGAGGGGACAGGAGGTGAAAAACTGTTTTTT. This codes for CAISEGTGGEKLFF.

The chain couples TRBV28 to TRBJ2-1, with D possibly TRBD2 on 6 matching bases. V was pared by 6 bases and J by 10 bases, with 19 bases between. Germline V CDR1 and CDR2: MDHEN, SYDVKM. CDR3 length: 14 amino acids. The CDR3 sequence: CASSLFGGANEQFF. The DNA of the CDR3 is TGTGCCAGCAGCCTCTTCGGCGGGGCCAACGAGCAGTTCTTC.

This chain connects TRBV9 to TRBJ2-2, with D unresolved. This CDR3 has 12 amino acids. V was clipped by 4 bases and J by 5 bases, with 6 bases between them. In germline, CDR1 is SGDLS, CDR2 YYNGEE. CDR3 nucleotides: TGTGCCAGCAGCCCCATTACCGGGGAGCTGTTTTTT. It encodes CASSPITGELFF.

The chain recombines TRBV11-2 with TRBJ2-3, with D hard to call. This CDR3 contains 13 residues. Germline lookup yields CDR1 SGHAT and CDR2 FQNNGV. V lost 1 base and J lost 7, with 9 bases in between. The CDR3 DNA reads TGTGCCAGCAGCTTAGGGCGTCTAAATACGCAGTATTTT. Amino acid sequence: CASSLGRLNTQYF.

This clone was seen only once. The chain uses TRBV29-1 and TRBJ2-3; TRBD1 matches at 9 bases. V lost 6 bases, J lost 3 bases, and 7 bases stayed unmatched. Germline V gene data show CDR1 as SQVTM and CDR2 as ANQGSEA. The CDR3 sequence is 14 residues long. CDR3 sequence (DNA): TGCAGCGTGGGAGACAGGGGGACGACAGATACGCAGTATTTT. Translated: CSVGDRGTTDTQYF.

This chain joins TRBV6-5 and TRBJ2-1, with D unclear. Trimming removed 7 bases from V and 5 bases from J, with 12 bases in between. Germline V lookup: CDR1 MNHEY, CDR2 SVGAGI. The CDR3 runs to 13 residues. The CDR3 sequence: CASKDGPNNEQFF. The DNA of the CDR3 is TGTGCCAGCAAGGACGGCCCTAACAATGAGCAGTTCTTC.

This chain uses TRBV24-1 with TRBJ1-2; 8 bases match TRBD1. The V gene's germline CDR1 is KGHDR and CDR2 SFDVKD. Trimming at V came to 4 bases and at J to 3 bases, leaving 9 bases not matched to a gene. This CDR3 contains 16 residues. The CDR3 reads CATSDPRTGSDYGYTF. As DNA, the CDR3 is TGTGCCACCAGTGACCCCAGGACAGGGTCGGACTATGGCTACACCTTC.

The rearrangement links TRBV9 to TRBJ1-4; possibly TRBD1 for D (5 bases). The V end was cut by 4 bases, the J end by 8 bases, with 21 bases between. This CDR3 is built from 16 residues. Germline CDR1 reads SGDLS; CDR2 reads YYNGEE. Here the CDR3 reads CASSTAGASFGEKLFF. The CDR3 coding sequence is TGTGCCAGCAGCACCGCCGGGGCCTCATTTGGGGAAAAACTGTTTTTT.

Regarding this clone: A junction boundary mismatches the germline segment, possibly from a read error. The chain links TRBV10-1 to TRBJ2-7; 9 positions agree with TRBD2. Germline CDR1 reads WNHNN; CDR2 reads SYGVQD (reference sequence). The CDR3 sequence is 14 residues long. The CDR3 loop is CASSESLASGAPRF. CDR3 in DNA: TGCGCCAGCAGTGAGTCGTTGGCTAGCGGGGCCCCTAGATTC.

V usage is TRBV7-9 and J usage is TRBJ2-2; tentative D call: TRBD1 (6 bases). Trimming cost V 4 bases and J 7 bases, with 13 bases left between them. Germline values: CDR1 SEHNR, CDR2 FQNEAQ (reference sequence). The CDR3 consists of 14 residues. This CDR3 is CASSSKDSGGELFF. The CDR3 DNA reads as TGTGCCAGCAGCTCCAAGGACAGTGGCGGGGAGCTGTTTTTT.

The V call is TRBV13, the J call TRBJ1-1, with D unresolved. The V and J ends lost 5 bases and 2 bases respectively, with 3 bases between them. Looked up from germline, CDR1 is PRHDT and CDR2 is FYEKMQ (reference sequence). The CDR3 consists of 11 residues. CDR3 DNA: TGTGCCAGCAGCCGTAACACTGAAGCTTTCTTT. Residues: CASSRNTEAFF.

The rearrangement joins TRBV5-1 to TRBJ1-2, with D possibly matching TRBD1 (5 bases). The length of the CDR3 is 15 residues. Germline V gives CDR1 SGHRS, CDR2 YFSETQ. Trimming took off 0 bases at V and 1 base at J, with 10 bases between the two ends. CDR3 in amino acids: CASSLAPTVNYGYTF. CDR3 nucleotide sequence: TGCGCCAGCAGCTTGGCCCCGACAGTTAACTATGGCTACACCTTC.

The chain combines TRBV29-1 with TRBJ2-7, with TRBD2 identical over 12 bases. Germline values: CDR1 SQVTM, CDR2 ANQGSEA. This CDR3 comprises 15 residues. Unmatched junction bases numbered 4, after V lost 1 base and J lost 3 bases. CDR3 in amino acids: CSVEGETSGGYEQYF. DNA for the CDR3: TGCAGCGTTGAAGGTGAGACTAGCGGGGGCTACGAGCAGTACTTC.

Concerning this clone itself: Germline is not matched at one junction end, which may reflect a read error. DNA for the CDR3: TGTGCTAGCAGCTATGAAGGGACCTTAGAGACCCAGTACTTC. As protein: CASSYEGTLETQYF. The chain couples TRBV7-7 to TRBJ2-5, with D perhaps matching TRBD1 or TRBD2 (5 bases each). This CDR3 is 14 amino acids long. Germline V gene lookup returns CDR1 SSHAT and CDR2 FNYEAQ (reference sequence).

The J gene is TRBJ1-4, the V gene TRBV14, with TRBD1 matching over 7 bases. This CDR3 is built from 14 residues. Trimming at V came to 3 bases and at J to 6 bases, leaving 4 bases not matched to a gene. Germline-derived CDR1 and CDR2 are SGHDN and FVKESK. The CDR3 DNA reads TGTGCCAGCAGCCATGACAGGGCCTATGAAAAACTGTTTTTT. It specifies CASSHDRAYEKLFF.

The chain couples TRBV5-6 to TRBJ2-5; D remains ambiguous. Trimming cost V 3 bases and J 7 bases, with 10 bases left between them. Germline V gene sequence: CDR1 SGHDT, CDR2 YYEEEE. The CDR3 is 12 amino acids. CDR3 coding DNA: TGTGCCAGCAGCTGGGGTCTCGGGACCCAGTACTTC. Amino acid sequence: CASSWGLGTQYF.

The chain couples TRBV7-9 to TRBJ2-7, with 10 bases lining up with TRBD2. The CDR3 runs 14 residues. Losses at the gene ends were 4 bases for V and 9 bases for J; bases not matched to a gene: 9. Germline CDR1 is SEHNR and CDR2 is FQNEAQ (reference sequence). The CDR3 reads CASSSGTSVRWQYF. The CDR3, as DNA: TGTGCCAGCAGCTCCGGGACTAGCGTACGATGGCAGTACTTC.

This chain connects TRBV15 to TRBJ1-5; D ambiguous. V was pared by 1 base and J by 6 bases, with 16 bases between. CDR3 size: 16 residues. From germline, CDR1 is LNHNV and CDR2 YYDKDF (reference sequence). The CDR3 sequence is CATSRGPSGSSQPQHF. CDR3 nucleotides: TGTGCCACCAGCAGAGGCCCGTCTGGAAGTAGTCAGCCCCAGCATTTT.

The chain carries TRBV4-1 and TRBJ1-4; no clear D gene. Germline CDR1 and CDR2: MGHRA and YSYEKL. This CDR3 is 15 amino acids long. V lost 3 bases and J 0 bases, leaving 8 bases between the germline ends. CDR3: CASSQTFATNEKLFF. DNA for the CDR3: TGCGCCAGCAGCCAGACCTTTGCAACTAATGAAAAACTGTTTTTT.